This T cell receptor beta chain was sequenced during a study of early T cells in non-severe SARS-CoV-2 infection (TCRdb year 2021). As for the study more broadly: Because TCR sequencing was done on bulk RNA from unsorted whole blood, the alpha and beta chains could not be paired.

Library method: 5' RACE. The run used a NextSeq 500. In the TCR library protocol, unique molecular identifiers were attached to individual cDNA molecules to correct for PCR bias and sequencing error. TCR alpha and beta chains were both sequenced, and the abundances of alpha and beta sequences in each sample were closely correlated with each other. As for the original processing: Decombinator V4 was used to perform V gene, J gene and CDR3 annotation of TCR sequences. TCRs were defined as expanded if a significant change between any two time points was detected under a Poisson model with p below 0.0001. TCR abundances were normalised to the total number of TCRs sequenced in each sample and reported as counts per million. MAIT TCRs were defined by TRAV1-2 paired with TRAJ12, TRAJ20 or TRAJ33, and iNKT TCRs by TRAV10 paired with TRAJ18. VDJdb, accessed 1 November 2021, was searched for CMV, EBV and SARS-CoV-2 annotated TCRs, with TCRs annotated for multiple antigens excluded. In-frame beta chains were kept once TCRdb had trimmed the public reads at Q25 with fastp and called clones with MiXCR. Rows are combined by CDR3 protein, so each entry shows the most common genes and DNA. These V and J calls are TCRdb output, not the study's own analysis. This sample lists fewer than 40,000 distinct CDR3 sequences; around 5.2% were detected once. The top ten clones comprise 3.5% of the sample.

This clonotype was recorded many times. The clone's antigen remains unknown. It has no much larger one-base neighbor in the sample; base qualities were not kept. A distance of 7 bases separates the germline ends of V and J, which lose 0 bases and 8 bases respectively. Via the germline V gene (reference sequence), CDR1 is LNHNV and CDR2 YYDKDF. Including cysteine and phenylalanine, the CDR3 has 13 amino acids. Only the CDR3 DNA stays, 39 bases, in frame from base 1. What the authors observed across the whole study: VDJdb matching was skewed toward anti-spike CD8 responses and likely underestimated virus-specific expansions, missing private and CD4 specificities.

This was a case-control study nested in a cohort of healthcare workers in London, UK, who had nasopharyngeal swab PCR tests and blood samples taken every week. Healthcare workers were enrolled in the week of the UK lockdown, from 23 to 31 March 2020, and were followed every week for up to roughly 15 weeks. The sequence came from an adult who was a healthcare worker with PCR-confirmed SARS-CoV-2 infection or an uninfected control (not recorded which). Sequences were obtained from whole blood. This chain is built from TRBV15 and TRBJ1-4, with the D gene too uncertain to name. DNA sequence: TGTGCCACCAGCAGAGATTTGGGGGAAAAACTGTTTTTT. This gives the protein CATSRDLGEKLFF. Here the CDR3 is joined to the reference TRBV15 and TRBJ1-4 genes, and the full variable domain is: DAMVIQNPRYQVTQFGKPVTLSCSQTLNHNVMYWYQQKSSQAPKLLFHYYDKDFNNEADTPDNFQSRRPNTSFCFLDIRSPGLGDTAMYLCATSRDLGEKLFFGSGTQLSVL.